Below, 29 T cell receptor beta chains from the same sample are listed, as sequenced in a study of vaccination and CD4 T cells after COVID-19. The Oncomine TCR Beta short-read assay sequenced DNA from cultured CD4+ T cells. One entry per CDR3 protein results from TCRdb running MiXCR on the PCR reads. The sample holds some 7,000 distinct CDR3 sequences, 33% seen once. The treatment: roughly 10-day PBMC culture with coronavirus spike peptide pools or control peptides (ViraFEST assay). Collection of the unexposed donor's CD4+ T cells took place before the COVID-19 pandemic (2011-2018). What these receptors recognize is not known. The sample taken for sequencing was CD4+ T cells from blood, cultured in vitro. These receptors originate from a human donor in good health.

This rearrangement joins TRBV4-1 to TRBJ1-6; the D gene is possibly TRBD1 (6 bases). The ends were cut back, 1 base at V and 7 bases at J, with 20 bases in the middle. The CDR3 contains 18 residues. Germline assignment: CDR1 MGHRA and CDR2 YSYEKL. CDR3 DNA sequence: TGCGCCAGCAGCCAAGTAATTATAATCAGGGGATTGAATTCACCCCTCCACTTT. Amino acids: CASSQVIIIRGLNSPLHF.

The rearrangement joins TRBV5-4 to TRBJ2-5; a weak D match, TRBD1 (6 bases). V dropped 3 bases and J dropped 5 bases, with 14 bases sitting between them. The CDR3 totals 14 residues. The germline gives CDR1 SGHNT, CDR2 YYREEE (reference sequence). The CDR3 DNA reads TGTGCCAGCAGCTCCCGGGACAAAGTGGAGACCCAGTACTTC. It specifies CASSSRDKVETQYF.

This clonotype appeared a few times. The genes are TRBV7-2 and TRBJ2-5, with D perhaps TRBD2 (6 bases). This CDR3 spans 14 amino acids. Germline CDR1 reads SGHTA; CDR2 reads FQGNSA. V dropped 2 bases and J dropped 5 bases, with 12 bases sitting between them. CDR3 nucleotide sequence: TGTGCCAGCAGCTTAAGCCGGGGAGGCGAGACCCAGTACTTC. Translating gives CASSLSRGGETQYF.

V is TRBV7-3 and J is TRBJ2-1; maybe TRBD2 (7 bases). The CDR3 has 15 residues. V dropped 5 bases and J dropped 7 bases, with 18 bases sitting between them. CDR1 and CDR2 from the germline V gene are SGHTA and FQGTGA. Written as DNA, the CDR3 is TGTGCCAGCAGCCGGGGTGGGGGGGCCTTGAATGAGCAGTTCTTC. Translated, it gives CASSRGGGALNEQFF.

The J gene is TRBJ1-2, the V gene TRBV6-1; 9 bases map to TRBD1. The CDR3 has 13 amino acids. Germline CDR1 reads MNHNS; CDR2 reads SASEGT. Trimming removed 6 bases from V and 8 bases from J; junction bases left unmatched: 7. CDR3 loop: CASSSGQGEGYTF. CDR3 nucleotide sequence: TGTGCCAGCAGCTCGGGACAGGGAGAGGGCTACACCTTC.

The chain combines TRBV25-1 with TRBJ2-7; D perhaps matches TRBD1 (6 bases). Trimming took 5 bases from V and 3 from J, leaving 14 bases between them. The CDR3 is 14 amino acids. The germline V gene encodes CDR1 MGHDK and CDR2 SYGVNS. CDR3 protein: CASSLNRDDYEQYF. The DNA for the CDR3 is TGTGCCAGCAGTTTAAACAGGGACGACTACGAGCAGTACTTC.

The DNA for the CDR3 is TGTGCCAGTTTAAAGGCGGACTATGGCTACACCTTC. As protein: CASLKADYGYTF. The V call is TRBV19, the J call TRBJ1-2, with D hard to call. Germline V gene lookup returns CDR1 LNHDA and CDR2 SQIVND (reference sequence). Trimming removed 8 bases at V and 3 bases at J, with 10 bases between. The CDR3 runs to 12 residues. The entire variable domain, with the rest obtained from reference TRBV19 and TRBJ1-2, is as follows: DGGITQSPKYLFRKEGQNVTLSCEQNLNHDAMYWYRQDPGQGLRLIYYSQIVNDFQKGDIAEGYSVSREKKESFPLTVTSAQKNPTAFYLCASLKADYGYTFGSGTRLTVV.

The chain couples TRBV20-1 to TRBJ2-3, with TRBD1 matching over 7 bases. With V trimmed by 3 bases and J by 3 bases, 9 bases remained unmatched. Germline CDR1 DFQATT, CDR2 SNEGSKA (reference sequence). The CDR3 is made up of 15 amino acids. CDR3 nucleotides: TGCAGTGCTAGGACACACCAGGGGGTGACAGATACGCAGTATTTT. Translating it yields CSARTHQGVTDTQYF.

The rearrangement joins TRBV2 to TRBJ1-2, with 10 nucleotides matching TRBD1. With V trimmed by 7 bases and J by 8 bases, 13 bases remained unmatched. This CDR3 is 15 amino acids long. CDR1 and CDR2 from the germline V gene are SNHLY and FYNNEI. The CDR3 coding sequence is TGTGCCAGCACCCTCGAGGGACAGGGGTTGGGAGGCTACACCTTC. Translated: CASTLEGQGLGGYTF.

A remark on this clonotype: This CDR3 fails to terminate in the conserved phenylalanine or tryptophan, so it likely reflects a read error. This chain connects TRBV10-3 to TRBJ1-2, with D unclear. Trimming left V 4 bases short and J 4 bases short, with 10 bases between. From germline, CDR1 is ENHRY and CDR2 SYGVKD. The CDR3 totals 13 residues. CDR3 residues: CAISVDTSYGYTL. CDR3 nucleotide sequence: TGTGCCATCAGTGTAGACACAAGCTATGGCTACACCCTC.

This clonotype was counted a few times. V gene TRBV20-1 combines with J gene TRBJ1-1, with 8 bases aligning to TRBD1. This CDR3 has 15 residues. Trimming at V came to 5 bases and at J to 0 bases, leaving 8 bases not matched to a gene. Looked up from germline, CDR1 is DFQATT and CDR2 is SNEGSKA (reference sequence). For the CDR3, the DNA is TGCAGTGCTCCCGGACAGGGCTCGGTGAACACTGAAGCTTTCTTT. Translated: CSAPGQGSVNTEAFF.

This clonotype was seen a handful of times. The chain links TRBV7-8 to TRBJ2-5, with unresolved D. The CDR3 extends over 14 amino acids. Germline CDR1 and CDR2: SGHVS and FQNEAQ. The V and J ends lost 4 bases and 5 bases respectively, with 14 bases between them. CDR3 in amino acids: CASSSDRGEETQYF. The CDR3 nucleotides read TGTGCCAGCAGCTCCGACCGAGGTGAGGAGACCCAGTACTTC.

This clonotype has a handful of counts. The chain combines TRBV11-1 with TRBJ1-6; tentatively, D is TRBD1 (6 bases). Germline CDR1 and CDR2: SGHAT and FQDESV (reference sequence). Trimming shortened V by 3 bases and J by 7 bases, and 7 bases separated the two germline ends. The CDR3 runs to 13 residues. This CDR3 reads CASSFGGNSPLHF. The CDR3 DNA sequence: TGTGCCAGCAGCTTCGGGGGCAATTCACCCCTCCACTTT. Full variable domain (remainder filled in from reference TRBV11-1 and TRBJ1-6): EAEVAQSPRYKITEKSQAVAFWCDPISGHATLYWYRQILGQGPELLVQFQDESVVDDSQLPKDRFSAERLKGVDSTLKIQPAELGDSAMYLCASSFGGNSPLHFGNGTRLTVT.

The chain uses TRBV5-1 and TRBJ1-1; 7 bases are a match to TRBD1. The junction had 10 bases not matched to a gene; V was cut back by 4 bases and J by 4 bases. Germline V lookup: CDR1 SGHRS, CDR2 YFSETQ. The CDR3 length is 15 residues. The CDR3 reads CASSATGIEGTEAFF. In DNA, the CDR3 is TGCGCCAGCAGCGCGACAGGGATTGAGGGCACTGAAGCTTTCTTT.

A few counts support this clonotype. The chain links TRBV20-1 to TRBJ1-5; tentative D call: TRBD1 (6 bases). Germline V gene sequence: CDR1 DFQATT, CDR2 SNEGSKA (reference sequence). The CDR3 has 15 residues. V shed 2 bases and J shed 4 bases, with 15 bases lying between them. DNA for the CDR3: TGCAGTGCTAGATCCAGGGGCCCAACTAATCAGCCCCAGCATTTT. This gives the protein CSARSRGPTNQPQHF.

This clonotype was picked up one time. This rearrangement joins TRBV5-4 to TRBJ2-5; TRBD2 aligns across 8 bases. J was trimmed by 2 bases and V by 4 bases; bases with no gene match: 4. The CDR3 contains 14 residues. Germline CDR1 and CDR2: SGHNT and YYREEE (reference sequence). CDR3 in amino acids: CASSLLAGQETQYF. The CDR3 nucleotides read TGTGCCAGCAGCCTTTTAGCGGGGCAAGAGACCCAGTACTTC. Filled out from reference TRBV5-4 and TRBJ2-5, the complete variable domain reads ETGVTQSPTHLIKTRGQQVTLRCSSQSGHNTVSWYQQALGQGPQFIFQYYREEENGRGNFPPRFSGLQFPNYSSELNVNALELDDSALYLCASSLLAGQETQYFGPGTRLLVL.

This chain uses TRBV7-9 with TRBJ2-4; a possible D gene is TRBD2 (6 bases). V lost 5 bases and J 8 bases, leaving 19 bases between the germline ends. This CDR3 is 15 amino acids long. Germline CDR1 is SEHNR and CDR2 is FQNEAQ (reference sequence). CDR3 region: CASSPRAEGMDIQYF. CDR3 in DNA: TGTGCCAGCAGCCCGCGTGCGGAGGGGATGGACATTCAGTACTTC.

The chain is built from TRBV15 and TRBJ2-7; D may be TRBD1 (5 bases). The CDR3 extends over 15 amino acids. V shed 0 bases and J shed 6 bases, with 15 bases lying between them. Germline CDR1 and CDR2: LNHNV and YYDKDF (reference sequence). The CDR3 protein is CATSRDRMVGAEQYF. The DNA for the CDR3 is TGTGCCACCAGCAGAGATCGTATGGTAGGGGCCGAGCAGTACTTC.

This chain connects TRBV3-1 to TRBJ1-2; the match to TRBD1 covers 8 bases. Unmatched junction bases numbered 0, after V lost 3 bases and J lost 0 bases. From germline, CDR1 is LGHDT and CDR2 YNNKEL (reference sequence). The CDR3 loop spans 14 amino acids. In DNA form, the CDR3 reads TGTGCCAGCAGCCAGGGACAGGCTAACTATGGCTACACCTTC. Protein sequence: CASSQGQANYGYTF.

In this sample, this clonotype is medium-sized. The CDR3, as DNA: TGTGCCAGCGGTGTGGGGGGGGTTGAAGGCTACACCTTC. As protein: CASGVGGVEGYTF. This chain uses TRBV6-1 with TRBJ1-2, with TRBD1 as a possible D gene (5 bases). Germline V lookup: CDR1 MNHNS, CDR2 SASEGT. The CDR3 is 13 amino acids. Trimming shortened V by 8 bases and J by 8 bases, and 18 bases separated the two germline ends.

The chain carries TRBV19 and TRBJ2-1, with TRBD2 matching 10 bases. V shed 10 bases, J shed 2 bases, and the junction held 5 bases outside the gene matches. The CDR3 runs to 14 residues. Germline V gene sequence: CDR1 LNHDA, CDR2 SQIVND (reference sequence). The CDR3 loop reads CATQGLAAYNEQFF. The CDR3 nucleotides read TGTGCCACCCAAGGACTAGCGGCCTACAATGAGCAGTTCTTC.

This clonotype is labeled large. This chain uses TRBV7-2 with TRBJ2-1, with TRBD1 as a possible D gene (5 bases). The V end was cut by 3 bases, the J end by 4 bases, with 13 bases between. The CDR3 extends over 15 amino acids. CDR1 and CDR2 (germline): SGHTA, FQGNSA. The chain's CDR3 is CASSFDSTSYNEQFF. DNA for the CDR3: TGTGCCAGCAGCTTTGACAGCACTTCTTACAATGAGCAGTTCTTC.

In the case of this clonotype: A read error may account for a junction end that differs from germline. This chain connects TRBV5-4 to TRBJ2-3; TRBD2 agrees at 12 bases. This CDR3 comprises 17 residues. Germline V gives CDR1 SGHNT, CDR2 YYREEE (reference sequence). The CDR3 DNA follows: TGTGCCAGCAGCTTGTACCTAGCGGGGGGGAGCACAAATACGCAGTATTTT. It encodes CASSLYLAGGSTNTQYF.

This chain links TRBV9 with TRBJ1-6; possibly TRBD1 for D (6 bases). CDR1 and CDR2 from the germline V gene are SGDLS and YYNGEE. This CDR3 has 15 residues. Deletions cut 2 bases from V and 7 bases from J, with 13 bases between. CDR3 loop: CASSVGTLVNSPLHF. In nucleotides, the CDR3 is TGTGCCAGCAGCGTCGGGACACTGGTAAATTCACCCCTCCACTTT.

This chain links TRBV12-3 or TRBV12-4 with TRBJ1-1, with 7 bases matching TRBD1. This CDR3 region has 12 residues. Trimming at V came to 7 bases and at J to 8 bases, leaving 7 bases not matched to a gene. This CDR3 is CASTFGTDEAFF. The CDR3 DNA follows: TGTGCCAGCACCTTCGGGACAGACGAAGCTTTCTTT.

This chain joins TRBV20-1 and TRBJ1-2; a weak D match, TRBD1 (6 bases). Germline CDR1 is DFQATT and CDR2 is SNEGSKA (reference sequence). The length of the CDR3 is 12 residues. The V and J ends lost 5 bases and 3 bases respectively, with 10 bases between them. CDR3 residues: CSASGDYYGYTF. The CDR3, as DNA: TGCAGTGCTTCAGGGGATTACTATGGCTACACCTTC.

V and J are TRBV27 and TRBJ2-3; 11 bases line up with TRBD2. From germline, CDR1 is MNHEY and CDR2 SMNVEV (reference sequence). This CDR3 spans 16 amino acids. Trimming took 3 bases from V and 8 from J; bases not matched to a gene: 10. This CDR3 reads CASSFISGGAEGTQYF. Written as DNA, the CDR3 is TGTGCCAGCAGTTTTATTAGCGGGGGGGCGGAGGGTACGCAGTATTTT.

This rearrangement joins TRBV10-2 to TRBJ1-3; D might be TRBD1 (6 bases). Looked up from germline, CDR1 is WSHSY and CDR2 is SAAADI. Between the trimmed V and J ends, which lost 4 bases and 8 bases, there was a span of 21 bases. The CDR3 is 16 residues long. The CDR3 reads CASSAGGARSADTIYF. Written as DNA, the CDR3 is TGCGCCAGCAGTGCGGGGGGGGCAAGGTCGGCGGACACCATATATTTT.

This rearrangement joins TRBV2 to TRBJ2-7; D unclear. Germline CDR1 SNHLY, CDR2 FYNNEI. Trimming pared 5 bases from V and 4 bases from J, leaving 9 bases between. The CDR3 has 12 residues. The CDR3 DNA sequence: TGTGCCAGCAGTCCACAGTCTTACGAGCAGTACTTC. It yields the protein CASSPQSYEQYF.